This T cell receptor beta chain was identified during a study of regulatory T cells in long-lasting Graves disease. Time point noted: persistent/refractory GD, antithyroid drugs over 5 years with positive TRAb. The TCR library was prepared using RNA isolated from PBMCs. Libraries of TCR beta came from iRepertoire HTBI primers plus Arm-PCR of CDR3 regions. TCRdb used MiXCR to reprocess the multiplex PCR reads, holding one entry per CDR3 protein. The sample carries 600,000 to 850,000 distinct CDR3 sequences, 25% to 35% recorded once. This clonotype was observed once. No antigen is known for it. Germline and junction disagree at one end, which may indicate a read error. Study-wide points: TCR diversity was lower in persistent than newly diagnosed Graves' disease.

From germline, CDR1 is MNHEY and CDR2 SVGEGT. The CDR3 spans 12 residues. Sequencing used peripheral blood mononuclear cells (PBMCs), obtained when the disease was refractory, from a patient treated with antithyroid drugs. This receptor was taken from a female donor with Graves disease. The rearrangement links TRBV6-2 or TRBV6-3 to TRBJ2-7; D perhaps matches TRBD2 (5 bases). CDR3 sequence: CACSPPGYEQYF. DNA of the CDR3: TGTGCCTGCAGTCCTCCGGGGTACGAGCAGTACTTC.